This TCR beta chain emerged from a study of blood T cell repertoires in COVID-19. This clone showed up just a few times. Method: immunoSEQ multiplex PCR; TCRdb's copy keeps in-frame clones and lacks some. The data show around 250,000 clones, roughly 84% seen once. V was clipped by 5 bases and J by 8 bases, with 11 bases between them. Germline loops: CDR1 SGHRS, CDR2 YFSETQ. The CDR3 is 13 residues long. Sequenced input: peripheral blood. The clonotype originates from a young woman with acute or convalescent COVID-19. The rearrangement joins TRBV5-1 to TRBJ1-6; D is possibly TRBD1 (6 bases). CDR3 coding DNA: TGCGCCAGCAGGGGACAAACGGATTCACCCCTCCACTTT. This codes for CASRGQTDSPLHF.